Below, 26 T cell receptor beta chains from the same sample are listed, as sequenced in a study of CD4+ T cells in melanoma. TCRdb's table, derived via immunoSEQ multiplex PCR, lists solely in-frame clones and lacks some. This table has about 50,000 clones, approximately 92% appearing once. Specimen: peripheral blood. The origin of the receptors is a human donor with melanoma.

V gene TRBV30 combines with J gene TRBJ2-1; 7 bases match TRBD1. This CDR3 is built from 13 residues. Germline V gene sequence: CDR1 GTSNPN, CDR2 SVGIG (reference sequence). V gave up 4 bases and J gave up 2 bases; unmatched junction bases: 2. The DNA for the CDR3 is TGTGCCTGGAACAGGGGTCCCTACAATGAGCAGTTCTTC. Translated, it gives CAWNRGPYNEQFF.

V gene TRBV25-1 combines with J gene TRBJ1-2, with D unclear. Germline values: CDR1 MGHDK, CDR2 SYGVNS. The CDR3 has 12 amino acids. Trimming shortened V by 0 bases and J by 6 bases, and 5 bases separated the two germline ends. The CDR3 loop is CASSEYGDGYTF. CDR3 bases: TGTGCCAGCAGTGAATACGGGGATGGCTACACCTTC.

The V gene is TRBV13, the J gene TRBJ2-2; 7 positions match TRBD1. There are 15 residues in the CDR3. Germline loops: CDR1 PRHDT, CDR2 FYEKMQ (reference sequence). V dropped 2 bases and J dropped 6; count of bases not matched to a gene: 6. CDR3 sequence reads: CASSLKRGRAGELFF. CDR3 sequence (DNA): TGTGCCAGCAGCTTAAAGAGGGGGCGAGCCGGGGAGCTGTTTTTT.

The CDR3 DNA reads as TGCGCCAGCAGCTTGTTCGGGGAAGGGACAGATACGCAGTATTTT. This codes for CASSLFGEGTDTQYF. V gene TRBV5-1 combines with J gene TRBJ2-3; possible D gene TRBD2, 5 bases. This CDR3 is built from 15 residues. Germline V gene data show CDR1 as SGHRS and CDR2 as YFSETQ. Trimming removed 1 base at V and 3 bases at J, with 12 bases between. Full variable domain (outside the CDR3, taken from reference TRBV5-1 and TRBJ2-3): KAGVTQTPRYLIKTRGQQVTLSCSPISGHRSVSWYQQTPGQGLQFLFEYFSETQRNKGNFPGRFSGRQFSNSRSEMNVSTLELGDSALYLCASSLFGEGTDTQYFGPGTRLTVL.

The chain has TRBV19 and TRBJ1-1; D is ambiguous. Germline V gene sequence: CDR1 LNHDA, CDR2 SQIVND (reference sequence). The germline V and J ends were trimmed by 4 bases and 6 bases, with 21 bases remaining between them. The CDR3 has 16 amino acids. CDR3 bases: TGTGCCAGTAGTACCTTGGGCCTTTTTTTGGCGGCTGAAGCTTTCTTT. Amino acid sequence: CASSTLGLFLAAEAFF.

The chain employs TRBV6-1 and TRBJ1-4; TRBD1 aligns across 7 bases. The CDR3 covers 13 residues. The V gene's germline CDR1 is MNHNS and CDR2 SASEGT. V trimming: 4 bases; J trimming: 7 bases; junction bases outside the gene matches: 3. The DNA for the CDR3 is TGTGCCAGCAGTGTAGACAGGGTTGAAAAACTGTTTTTT. Translation: CASSVDRVEKLFF.

This clone was seen once. This chain joins TRBV5-8 and TRBJ1-3; D call uncertain. Looked up from germline, CDR1 is SGHTS and CDR2 is YDEGEE. The germline V and J ends were trimmed by 3 bases and 4 bases, with 11 bases remaining between them. The CDR3 extends over 14 amino acids. The CDR3 sequence is CASSYSGSGNTIYF. The CDR3 bases are TGTGCCAGCAGCTATAGTGGCAGCGGAAACACCATATATTTT.

The chain employs TRBV7-2 and TRBJ1-4; 9 positions match TRBD1. The CDR3 is 15 amino acids. The V gene's germline CDR1 is SGHTA and CDR2 FQGNSA. V lost 5 bases to trimming and J lost 7 bases; unmatched junction nucleotides: 8. CDR3 amino acids: CASSRQGQGSEKLFF. The CDR3 region has the DNA TGTGCCAGCAGCCGACAGGGACAGGGAAGTGAAAAACTGTTTTTT. Full variable domain (outside the CDR3, taken from reference TRBV7-2 and TRBJ1-4): GAGVSQSPSNKVTEKGKDVELRCDPISGHTALYWYRQSLGQGLEFLIYFQGNSAPDKSGLPSDRFSAERTGGSVSTLTIQRTQQEDSAVYLCASSRQGQGSEKLFFGSGTQLSVL.

The CDR3 sequence is CASRGGVGQNTEAFF. In DNA, the CDR3 is TGTGCCAGCAGGGGCGGGGTCGGACAGAACACTGAAGCTTTCTTT. The genes are TRBV5-4 and TRBJ1-1; maybe TRBD1 (5 bases). Germline V gene sequence: CDR1 SGHNT, CDR2 YYREEE (reference sequence). The CDR3 sequence is 15 residues long. V shed 5 bases and J shed 1 base, with 15 bases lying between them.

This sequence joins TRBV6-5 and TRBJ2-7; 8 bases line up with TRBD1. Germline V gene lookup returns CDR1 MNHEY and CDR2 SVGAGI. Trimming took 6 bases from V and 4 from J; bases not matched to a gene: 11. This CDR3 has 15 residues. CDR3 bases: TGTGCCAGCAGAATCCGGGACAGGCTCGAGTACGAGCAGTACTTC. Translating gives CASRIRDRLEYEQYF.

V is TRBV10-3 and J is TRBJ1-5, with 10 nucleotides matching TRBD1. The CDR3 is made up of 15 amino acids. Germline assignment: CDR1 ENHRY and CDR2 SYGVKD. The V gene end was trimmed by 5 bases and the J gene end by 6 bases; junction bases not matched to a gene: 7. The CDR3 spells CAISSRDRGGQPQHF. Here the CDR3 DNA reads TGTGCCATCAGTTCCCGGGACAGGGGTGGTCAGCCCCAGCATTTT.

In this sample, this clone turned up many times. The genes are TRBV5-1 and TRBJ1-2, with a possible D match to TRBD1 (5 bases). This CDR3 is built from 16 residues. Germline values: CDR1 SGHRS, CDR2 YFSETQ. The V and J ends lost 1 base and 6 bases respectively, with 19 bases between them. The CDR3 nucleotides are TGCGCCAGCAGCTTGCCCCGGGACCGGATTTTCGATGGCTACACCTTC. It yields the protein CASSLPRDRIFDGYTF.

This clone has only one observation. CDR3 in DNA: TGTGCCAGCAGCCAGACCCCAGGGGGCCAGGTGGATGGCTACACCTTC. This codes for CASSQTPGGQVDGYTF. The V call is TRBV9, the J call TRBJ1-2, with TRBD1 identical over 8 bases. Germline values: CDR1 SGDLS, CDR2 YYNGEE. Germline trimming cut 4 bases from V and 6 bases from J; bases unmatched to any gene: 14. The CDR3 is 16 residues long. Full variable domain (outside the CDR3, taken from reference TRBV9 and TRBJ1-2): DSGVTQTPKHLITATGQRVTLRCSPRSGDLSVYWYQQSLDQGLQFLIQYYNGEERAKGNILERFSAQQFPDLHSELNLSSLELGDSALYFCASSQTPGGQVDGYTFGSGTRLTVV.

Comment on this clone: Germline is not matched at one junction end, which may reflect a read error. The chain recombines TRBV10-3 with TRBJ1-5; 7 bases align to TRBD1. Germline V CDR1 and CDR2: ENHRY, SYGVKD. This CDR3 has 14 amino acids. The CDR3 spells CATSERDRVEPQHF. DNA for the CDR3: TGTGCCACCAGTGAGAGAGACAGGGTTGAGCCCCAGCATTTT.

The chain's CDR3 is CASSQGVGGGSGANVLTF. The CDR3 DNA sequence: TGTGCCAGCAGCCAAGGGGTGGGGGGCGGCTCTGGGGCCAACGTCCTGACTTTC. V usage is TRBV4-2 and J usage is TRBJ2-6; D may correspond to TRBD1 or TRBD2 (6 bases each). The CDR3 length is 18 residues. The germline V gene has CDR1 LGHNA and CDR2 YNFKEQ. The V gene lost 1 base and the J gene lost 0 bases, with 13 bases spanning the gap.

The rearrangement joins TRBV19 to TRBJ1-2; unclear D gene. Trimming took off 2 bases at V and 2 bases at J, with 9 bases between the two ends. The V gene's germline CDR1 is LNHDA and CDR2 SQIVND (reference sequence). The CDR3 has 14 amino acids. Written as DNA, the CDR3 is TGTGCCAGTAGTATAAGATCCCAGAACTATGGCTACACCTTC. This sequence encodes CASSIRSQNYGYTF.

The rearrangement joins TRBV6-1 to TRBJ1-3, with 9 bases identical to TRBD1. This CDR3 is built from 16 residues. The trim removed 2 bases at V and 1 base at J, leaving 3 bases unmatched. Germline assignment: CDR1 MNHNS and CDR2 SASEGT. CDR3: CASSEWGQGSGNTIYF. The DNA of the CDR3 is TGTGCCAGCAGTGAATGGGGACAGGGATCTGGAAACACCATATATTTT.

The V and J genes are TRBV27 and TRBJ1-6, with D unresolved. CDR3 length equals 17 residues. Germline CDR1 reads MNHEY; CDR2 reads SMNVEV (reference sequence). Trimming took 7 bases from V and 0 from J, leaving 16 bases between them. CDR3 coding DNA: TGTGCCAGCAACACGCGGACGGGGAGCTCCTATAATTCACCCCTCCACTTT. It specifies CASNTRTGSSYNSPLHF.

The chain links TRBV7-9 to TRBJ1-1; no definite D call. Trimming shortened V by 1 base and J by 8 bases, and 5 bases separated the two germline ends. There are 11 residues in the CDR3. CDR1 is SEHNR and CDR2 is FQNEAQ in the germline V gene (reference sequence). DNA of the CDR3: TGTGCCAGCAGCTTAGTGGTCGAAGCTTTCTTT. Its translation is CASSLVVEAFF.

This rearrangement joins TRBV29-1 to TRBJ2-1, with 12 positions matching TRBD2. Losses at the gene ends were 3 bases for V and 4 bases for J; bases not matched to a gene: 1. CDR1 is SQVTM, CDR2 ANQGSEA, per germline. This CDR3 has 14 amino acids. The DNA of the CDR3 is TGCAGCGTTGAGGGACTAGCGGGTTACAATGAGCAGTTCTTC. Amino acid sequence: CSVEGLAGYNEQFF.

V gene TRBV30 combines with J gene TRBJ2-7, with a tentative D call TRBD1 (6 bases). The V end was cut by 4 bases, the J end by 2 bases, with 12 bases between. Germline CDR1 GTSNPN, CDR2 SVGIG (reference sequence). The CDR3 is 13 residues long. The CDR3 protein is CAWIRTVPYEQYF. Here the CDR3 DNA reads TGTGCCTGGATCCGGACAGTCCCCTACGAGCAGTACTTC.

V and J are TRBV29-1 and TRBJ1-4; the D is unclear. Germline V gene data show CDR1 as SQVTM and CDR2 as ANQGSEA. The V and J ends lost 4 bases and 6 bases respectively, with 9 bases between them. The length of the CDR3 is 12 residues. Here the CDR3 DNA reads TGCAGCGTTGGCAGTGCGGATGAAAAACTGTTTTTT. Translation gives CSVGSADEKLFF.

The chain couples TRBV11-2 to TRBJ1-2; D is undetermined. V lost 0 bases and J lost 5, with 13 bases in between. This CDR3 contains 15 residues. Germline CDR1 and CDR2: SGHAT and FQNNGV. CDR3 in amino acids: CASSLDMAVGYGYTF. Written as DNA, the CDR3 is TGTGCCAGCAGCTTAGATATGGCGGTAGGGTATGGCTACACCTTC. Full variable domain (rest looked up from reference TRBV11-2 and TRBJ1-2): EAGVAQSPRYKIIEKRQSVAFWCNPISGHATLYWYQQILGQGPKLLIQFQNNGVVDDSQLPKDRFSAERLKGVDSTLKIQPAKLEDSAVYLCASSLDMAVGYGYTFGSGTRLTVV.

The chain recombines TRBV27 with TRBJ1-2; D ambiguous. Per the germline V gene, CDR1 is MNHEY and CDR2 is SMNVEV (reference sequence). The CDR3 spans 16 residues. V lost 5 bases, J lost 1 base, and 17 bases lay in between. The CDR3 loop is CASSLSPYPNNYGYTF. CDR3 in DNA: TGTGCCAGCAGTCTCTCACCCTATCCAAATAACTATGGCTACACCTTC.

J is TRBJ1-1 and V is TRBV10-1; D gene unclear. Germline CDR1 reads WNHNN; CDR2 reads SYGVQD (reference sequence). The CDR3 sequence is 14 residues long. Trimming left V 1 base short and J 4 bases short, with 10 bases between. The DNA of the CDR3 is TGCGCCAGCAGTGAGTTTTTACACGGCACTGAAGCTTTCTTT. The encoded protein is CASSEFLHGTEAFF.

In this sample, this clone turned up a few times. This chain links TRBV6-5 with TRBJ1-1, with no clear D. Trimming pared 6 bases from V and 7 bases from J, leaving 15 bases between. The CDR3 has 13 amino acids. CDR1 and CDR2 from the germline V gene are MNHEY and SVGAGI. The CDR3 spells CASSLTPGFEAFF. The CDR3, as DNA: TGTGCCAGCAGCTTAACACCGGGGTTTGAAGCTTTCTTT.